A selection of T cell receptor beta chains follows, all from one sample in a study of radiation and T cells in renal cell carcinoma. Profiling relied on immunoSEQ multiplex PCR, and the TCRdb table lists in-frame clones only, not all of them. The sample has over 90,000 clones, 75% to 85% seen once. Sample: blood, taken from a patient whose treatment included radiotherapy and nephrectomy. These receptors originate from a man aged 60 to 75 with renal cell carcinoma. Each CDR3 is given with its conserved first and last residue. A D gene is named only where the DNA matches it firmly. Only some rows state a clone size, as once, few, many or a class for expanded clones.

D	V	size	J	CDR3	DNA
TRBD1	TRBV15	NA	TRBJ2-7	CATSGQGPFPYEQYF	TGTGCCACCAGCGGACAGGGTCCCTTCCCGTACGAGCAGTACTTC
NA	TRBV27	NA	TRBJ2-7	CASSSVLGTYEQYF	TGTGCCAGCAGTTCTGTACTAGGAACCTACGAGCAGTACTTC
NA	TRBV11-3	NA	TRBJ2-7	CASSEPGRSYEQYF	TGTGCCAGCAGCGAACCGGGACGGTCCTACGAGCAGTACTTC
NA	TRBV25-1	NA	TRBJ2-5	CASGGGWETQYF	TGTGCCAGTGGGGGTGGTTGGGAGACCCAGTACTTC
NA	TRBV5-1	NA	TRBJ1-4	CASSSGVGLIPEKLFF	TGCGCCAGCAGCTCTGGGGTGGGACTGATACCTGAAAAACTGTTTTTT
TRBD2	TRBV7-9	NA	TRBJ2-7	CASSSLGWASGTSYEQYF	TGTGCCAGCAGCTCCCTCGGTTGGGCTAGCGGGACTTCCTACGAGCAGTACTTC
NA	TRBV25-1	NA	TRBJ1-3	CASSEQTLPGNTIYF	TGTGCCAGCAGTGAACAGACCCTACCTGGAAACACCATATATTTT
NA	TRBV13	NA	TRBJ2-1	CASSTSRNEQFF	TGTGCCAGCAGCACCAGTAGGAATGAGCAGTTCTTC
NA	TRBV28	NA	TRBJ1-4	CASSLSGWTTNEKLFF	TGTGCCAGCAGTTTATCCGGCTGGACAACTAATGAAAAACTGTTTTTT
TRBD2	TRBV7-9	few	TRBJ2-1	CASRGTSGRAGYNEQFF	TGTGCCAGCAGAGGGACTAGCGGGAGGGCGGGGTACAATGAGCAGTTCTTC
NA	TRBV4-1	few	TRBJ2-5	CASSQGEGWAGEETQYF	TGCGCCAGCAGCCAAGGAGAGGGGTGGGCAGGGGAAGAGACCCAGTACTTC
TRBD1	TRBV27	NA	TRBJ1-3	CASSLSDRGGNTIYF	TGTGCCAGCAGTTTATCAGACAGGGGAGGAAACACCATATATTTT
TRBD2	TRBV7-6	NA	TRBJ2-6	CASSFPSGDTFSGANVLTF	TGTGCCAGCAGCTTCCCTAGCGGCGATACCTTCTCTGGGGCCAACGTCCTGACTTTC
NA	TRBV18	NA	TRBJ2-5	CASSLDTGETQYF	TGTGCCAGCTCTCTGGACACGGGGGAGACCCAGTACTTC
NA	TRBV1	once	TRBJ2-7	CTSSQESGSEQYF	TGCACCAGCAGCCAAGAATCGGGAAGCGAGCAGTACTTC
NA	TRBV18	few	TRBJ1-1	CASSPGKTTNTEAFF	TGTGCCAGCTCACCGGGTAAAACGACGAACACTGAAGCTTTCTTT
NA	TRBV4-1	NA	TRBJ1-3	CASSQVFIARNTIYF	TGCGCCAGCAGCCAAGTCTTCATCGCCCGAAACACCATATATTTT
NA	TRBV7-2	NA	TRBJ2-1	CASSSPVYNEQFF	TGTGCCAGCAGCTCACCGGTATACAATGAGCAGTTCTTC
NA	TRBV28	NA	TRBJ1-5	CASSFPGTFNQPQHF	TGTGCCAGCAGTTTTCCCGGGACGTTTAATCAGCCCCAGCATTTT
TRBD2	TRBV29-1	NA	TRBJ2-1	CSVGKPGLAGPSSYNEQFF	TGCAGCGTTGGAAAACCGGGACTAGCGGGCCCAAGCTCCTACAATGAGCAGTTCTTC
NA	TRBV5-1	NA	TRBJ1-2	CASSLDGDGVGYTF	TGCGCCAGCAGCTTGGATGGAGATGGGGTGGGCTACACCTTC
NA	TRBV6-5	NA	TRBJ2-3	CASTYAGTDTQYF	TGTGCCAGCACCTACGCGGGCACAGATACGCAGTATTTT
TRBD2	TRBV5-1	few	TRBJ2-7	CASSHISGRSSYEQYF	TGCGCCAGCAGCCACATTAGCGGGAGATCCTCCTACGAGCAGTACTTC
NA	TRBV27	NA	TRBJ2-3	CASSSHRFTDTQYF	TGTGCCAGCAGTTCCCACCGCTTCACAGATACGCAGTATTTT
NA	TRBV15	NA	TRBJ2-7	CATMQDRNLYEQYF	TGTGCCACCATGCAAGACCGGAATCTCTACGAGCAGTACTTC
NA	TRBV11-1	NA	TRBJ1-1	CASSLAGGTEAFF	TGTGCCAGCAGCTTAGCCGGTGGTACTGAAGCTTTCTTT
NA	TRBV27	medium-sized	TRBJ2-2	CASSLGDTGELFF	TGTGCCAGCAGTTTAGGGGACACCGGGGAGCTGTTTTTT
TRBD2	TRBV10-2	NA	TRBJ2-5	CASSPGLAGGSETQYF	TGCGCCAGCAGTCCCGGACTAGCGGGAGGTAGTGAGACCCAGTACTTC
TRBD1	TRBV9	many	TRBJ2-1	CASSATGDSSYNEQFF	TGTGCCAGCAGCGCGACAGGGGATAGCTCCTACAATGAGCAGTTCTTC
NA	TRBV2	NA	TRBJ2-7	CASSEPGQSYEQYF	TGTGCCAGCAGCGAACCCGGACAGAGCTACGAGCAGTACTTC
NA	TRBV25-1	NA	TRBJ2-7	CASSITAYEQYF	TGTGCCAGCAGTATTACTGCATACGAGCAGTACTTC
NA	TRBV30	NA	TRBJ1-1	CAWSLNTEAFF	TGTGCCTGGAGTTTGAACACTGAAGCTTTCTTT
TRBD1	TRBV19	NA	TRBJ1-2	CASSIQGAPSYTF	TGTGCCAGTAGTATTCAGGGGGCGCCTAGCTACACCTTC
TRBD1	TRBV25-1	NA	TRBJ1-1	CASRTGTGGLKYAFF	TGTGCCAGCAGGACCGGGACAGGGGGTCTTAAGTACGCTTTCTTT
TRBD1	TRBV27	few	TRBJ1-1	CASGPGQAFEAFF	TGTGCCAGCGGACCGGGACAGGCTTTTGAAGCTTTCTTT
NA	TRBV7-2	NA	TRBJ2-7	CASSLTGIPDEQYF	TGTGCCAGCAGCTTAACGGGTATCCCCGACGAGCAGTACTTC
TRBD2	TRBV10-2	NA	TRBJ2-4	CASISERELNIQYF	TGCGCCAGCATCTCGGAGCGGGAGTTAAACATTCAGTACTTC
TRBD1	TRBV7-9	NA	TRBJ2-5	CASSLSGTGAETQYF	TGTGCCAGCAGCTTATCCGGGACAGGGGCCGAGACCCAGTACTTC
NA	TRBV5-1	NA	TRBJ2-4	CASMRGGEKNIQYF	TGCGCCAGCATGAGAGGCGGCGAAAAAAACATTCAGTACTTC
TRBD2	TRBV4-3	NA	TRBJ2-1	CASSQATGRAGGSSQFF	TGCGCCAGCAGCCAAGCCACAGGTAGAGCGGGGGGCTCATCGCAGTTCTTC
NA	TRBV15	NA	TRBJ1-4	CATSRERGLREKLFF	TGTGCCACCAGCAGAGAGCGGGGCTTACGAGAAAAACTGTTTTTT
NA	TRBV28	NA	TRBJ1-4	CASKGVRINEKLFF	TGTGCCAGCAAGGGGGTCAGGATAAATGAGAAACTGTTTTTT
NA	TRBV18	NA	TRBJ2-1	CASSQQGNEQFF	TGTGCCAGCTCACAACAGGGCAATGAGCAGTTCTTC